The following is a T cell receptor beta chain sequence with its context. The specificity of this receptor is unknown. Base qualities are not at hand, and no much larger clone is one base apart. Donors were healthy HIV-negative adults with no recently reported acute infections or vaccinations. Only Caucasian adults living in Nashville, Tennessee, USA were represented among the donors. For unsorted samples, roughly 90 million PBMCs were counted, and genomic DNA was extracted using the QIAamp DNA Blood Mini kit. Blood was obtained by leukapheresis, after which PBMCs were separated by Ficoll-Histopaque density gradient centrifugation and cryopreserved in liquid nitrogen vapor phase. Using the deep immunoSEQ assay, multiplex PCR amplified TCR CDR3 regions from genomic DNA. Extracted genomic DNA from each cell subset was spread evenly across all wells of several immunoSEQ 96-well plates, with each plate serving as a replicate. Each replicate PCR for unsorted PBMC received roughly 300 ng genomic DNA, equal to tens of thousands of T cell genomes. Genomic DNA from unsorted PBMC was sequenced over ten immunoSEQ deep assay plates. Purified libraries were measured with a Qubit 3.0 fluorometer, size-checked on a Bioanalyzer 2100, and measured again with the KAPA Library Quantification kit. A separate single-read 150-cycle Illumina NextSeq 550 flow cell was used to sequence each immunoSEQ 96-well plate. Per the source publication's procedure: The immunoSEQ output contained only junctional sequences without quality scores, so filtering could not match that applied to full-length reads. To assign V/J genes and CDR3, sequences were annotated against IMGT germline references using PyIR, a Python wrapper for IgBLAST v1.9. Reads with weak V/J assignments (E-value above 1e-6), missing CDR3, stop codons, out-of-frame junctions, or ambiguous translated residues were removed. V3J clonotypes were defined as sequences sharing the same inferred V gene, J gene, and CDR3 amino acid sequence. Percentage overlap between repertoires was computed as shared unique clonotypes divided by the size of the smaller repertoire. Repertoire richness was assessed with RTK rarefaction, the Chao1 estimator, and Recon v2.1 estimates of unobserved clonotypes. The clones in this table, taken by TCRdb from immuneACCESS, are in-frame only. Not every clone is retained; where verified, under half of the shortfall comes from an unresolved V gene, and the cause of the rest is unknown. That table gives V, J and clone size, and the DNA gave D and trimming. Here the sample has a few hundred thousand clones; 79% occur a single time. 9.5% to 15% of the sample lies in the top ten.

The data were taken from a study of shared clonotypes between healthy human individuals (dated by TCRdb to about 2020). Broadly, across the study: The cohort comprised two women and a few men aged 18 to 49 years. To estimate repertoire size and how much clonotypes are shared between individuals, the study performed deep sequencing of blood TCR repertoires from 4 to 6 healthy adults. To increase sequencing depth and limit assay-specific biases, TCR repertoire library preparation and sequencing were carried out by different laboratories using diverse techniques. Per donor, leukapheresis produced somewhere between about 0.94 and 10 billion PBMCs.

Study-wide conclusions, independent of this receptor: Because the study included only a small number of donors, the genetic and exposure-history diversity represented was limited. Pairwise subsampling indicated that sequencing depth was expected to affect the degree of clonotype sharing among donors. Sampling was restricted to blood, and TCR repertoires in tissue are likely to differ from TCR repertoires in blood.

At the junction V is shortened by 0 bases and J by 7 bases, with 12 bases in between. The CDR3 covers 14 residues, taking in both the cysteine and the phenylalanine. Only the CDR3 part of the read is kept: 42 bases, read in frame from the first base. Via the germline V gene (reference sequence), CDR1 is GTSNPN and CDR2 SVGIG. The source is a woman between 40 and 50 years old in good health. Some clones in this sample may be carry-over from other donors' samples. The V and J genes are TRBV30 and TRBJ1-4, with no confident D gene call. The sample was PBMCs. The nucleotides are TGTGCCTGGAGTGTAAGTCCTCTGAGTGAAAAACTGTTTTTT. This codes for CAWSVSPLSEKLFF.